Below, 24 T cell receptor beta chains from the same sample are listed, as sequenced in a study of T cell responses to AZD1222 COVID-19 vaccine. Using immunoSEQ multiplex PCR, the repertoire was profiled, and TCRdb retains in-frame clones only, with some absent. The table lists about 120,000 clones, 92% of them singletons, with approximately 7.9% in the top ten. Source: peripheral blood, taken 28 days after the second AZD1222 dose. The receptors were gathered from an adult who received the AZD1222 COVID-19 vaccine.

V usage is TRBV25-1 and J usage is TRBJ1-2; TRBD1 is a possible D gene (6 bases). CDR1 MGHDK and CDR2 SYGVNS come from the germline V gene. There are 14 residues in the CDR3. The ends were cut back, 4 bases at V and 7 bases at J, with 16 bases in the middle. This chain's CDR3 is CASSAYTGRVGYTF. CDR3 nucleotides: TGTGCCAGCAGTGCATATACAGGGCGGGTTGGCTACACCTTC.

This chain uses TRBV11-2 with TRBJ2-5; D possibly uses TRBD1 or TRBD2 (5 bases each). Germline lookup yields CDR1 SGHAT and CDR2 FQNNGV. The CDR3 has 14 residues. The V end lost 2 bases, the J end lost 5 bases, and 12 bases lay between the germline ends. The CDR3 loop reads CASSLSPGTETQYF. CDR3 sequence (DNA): TGTGCCAGCAGCTTATCACCCGGGACGGAGACCCAGTACTTC.

CDR3 coding DNA: TGTGCCAGCAGCCTATCCATTCTGGGACAGGGAAACACTGAAGCTTTCTTT. It codes for CASSLSILGQGNTEAFF. This chain joins TRBV3-1 (or the pseudogene TRBV3-2) and TRBJ1-1; 9 nucleotides align to TRBD1. The junction had 11 bases not matched to a gene; V was cut back by 4 bases and J by 2 bases. The germline V gene has CDR1 LGHDT and CDR2 YNNKEL (reference sequence). The CDR3 covers 17 residues.

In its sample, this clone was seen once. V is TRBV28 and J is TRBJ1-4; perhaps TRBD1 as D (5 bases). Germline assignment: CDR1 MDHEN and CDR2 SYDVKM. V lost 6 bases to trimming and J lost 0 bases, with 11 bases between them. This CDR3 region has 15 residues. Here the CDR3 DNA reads TGTGCCAGCAGCCCGGGAGGGGCAACTAATGAAAAACTGTTTTTT. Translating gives CASSPGGATNEKLFF.

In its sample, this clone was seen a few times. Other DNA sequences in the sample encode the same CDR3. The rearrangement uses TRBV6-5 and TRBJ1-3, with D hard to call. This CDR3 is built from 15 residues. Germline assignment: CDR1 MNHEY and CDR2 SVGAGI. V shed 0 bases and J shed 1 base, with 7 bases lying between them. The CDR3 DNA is TGTGCCAGCAGTTACTCTGAGGCTTCTGGAAACACCATATATTTT. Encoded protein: CASSYSEASGNTIYF.

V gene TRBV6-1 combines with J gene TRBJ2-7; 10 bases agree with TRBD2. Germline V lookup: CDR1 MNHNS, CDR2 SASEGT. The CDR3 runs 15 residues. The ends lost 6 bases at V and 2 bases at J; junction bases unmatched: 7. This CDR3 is CASRASGGPTYEQYF. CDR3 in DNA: TGTGCCAGCAGAGCTAGCGGGGGACCTACCTACGAGCAGTACTTC.

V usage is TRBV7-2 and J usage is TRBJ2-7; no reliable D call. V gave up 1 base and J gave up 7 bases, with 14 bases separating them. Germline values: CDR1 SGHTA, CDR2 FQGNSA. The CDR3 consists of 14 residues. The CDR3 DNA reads TGTGCCAGCAGCTTAGGCCTCCCCTTGAGGGAGCAGTACTTC. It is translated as CASSLGLPLREQYF.

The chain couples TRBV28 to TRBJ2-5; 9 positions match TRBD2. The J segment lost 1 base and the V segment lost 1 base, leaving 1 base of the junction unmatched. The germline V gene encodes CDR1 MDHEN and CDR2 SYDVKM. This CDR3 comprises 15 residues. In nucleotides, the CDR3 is TGTGCCAGCAGTTTATTAGCGGGGGCCCAAGAGACCCAGTACTTC. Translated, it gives CASSLLAGAQETQYF.

The CDR3 DNA follows: TGTGCCAGCAGTGGGGACAGGGGGACGACGGCTGAAGCTTTCTTT. This encodes CASSGDRGTTAEAFF. The rearrangement uses TRBV25-1 and TRBJ1-1; the match to TRBD1 covers 11 bases. There are 15 residues in the CDR3. The V and J ends lost 4 bases and 6 bases, in that order; junction bases with no gene match: 7. Germline V gene lookup returns CDR1 MGHDK and CDR2 SYGVNS.

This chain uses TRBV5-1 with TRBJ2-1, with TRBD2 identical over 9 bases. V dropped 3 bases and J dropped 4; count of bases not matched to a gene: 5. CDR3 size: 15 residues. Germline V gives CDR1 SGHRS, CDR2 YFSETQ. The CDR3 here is CASSWLAGAYNEQFF. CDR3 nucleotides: TGCGCCAGCAGCTGGTTAGCGGGAGCGTACAATGAGCAGTTCTTC. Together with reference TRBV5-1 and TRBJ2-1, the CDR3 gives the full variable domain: KAGVTQTPRYLIKTRGQQVTLSCSPISGHRSVSWYQQTPGQGLQFLFEYFSETQRNKGNFPGRFSGRQFSNSRSEMNVSTLELGDSALYLCASSWLAGAYNEQFFGPGTRLTVL.

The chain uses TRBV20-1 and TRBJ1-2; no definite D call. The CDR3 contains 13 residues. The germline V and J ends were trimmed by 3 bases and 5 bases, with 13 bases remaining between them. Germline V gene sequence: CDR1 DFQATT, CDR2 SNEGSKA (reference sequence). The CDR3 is CSASEGRIYGYTF. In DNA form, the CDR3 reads TGCAGTGCTAGTGAAGGACGGATATATGGCTACACCTTC.

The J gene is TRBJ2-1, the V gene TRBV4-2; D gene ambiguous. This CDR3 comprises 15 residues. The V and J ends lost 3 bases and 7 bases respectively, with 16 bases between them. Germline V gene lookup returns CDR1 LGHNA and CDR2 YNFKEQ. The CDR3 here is CASSQDRRTGNEQFF. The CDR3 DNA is TGTGCCAGCAGCCAGGATCGCAGGACCGGAAATGAGCAGTTCTTC.

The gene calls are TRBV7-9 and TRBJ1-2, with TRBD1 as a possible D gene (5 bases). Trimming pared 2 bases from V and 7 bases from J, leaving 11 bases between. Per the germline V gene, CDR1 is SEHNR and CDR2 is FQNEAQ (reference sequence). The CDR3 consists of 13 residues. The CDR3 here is CASSLSREAGYTF. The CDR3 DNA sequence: TGTGCCAGCAGCTTAAGCAGGGAAGCTGGCTACACCTTC.

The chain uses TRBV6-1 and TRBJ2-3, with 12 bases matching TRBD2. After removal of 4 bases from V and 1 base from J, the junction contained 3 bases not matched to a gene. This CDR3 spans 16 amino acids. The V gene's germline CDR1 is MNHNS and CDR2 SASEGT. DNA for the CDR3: TGTGCCAGCAGTGGGACTAGCGGGACGGGCACAGATACGCAGTATTTT. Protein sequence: CASSGTSGTGTDTQYF.

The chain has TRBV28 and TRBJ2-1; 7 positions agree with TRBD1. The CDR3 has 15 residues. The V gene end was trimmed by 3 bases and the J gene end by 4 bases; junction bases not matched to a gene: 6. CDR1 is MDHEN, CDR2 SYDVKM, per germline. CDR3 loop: CASSFGTAFYNEQFF. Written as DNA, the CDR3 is TGTGCCAGCAGTTTTGGGACAGCCTTTTACAATGAGCAGTTCTTC.

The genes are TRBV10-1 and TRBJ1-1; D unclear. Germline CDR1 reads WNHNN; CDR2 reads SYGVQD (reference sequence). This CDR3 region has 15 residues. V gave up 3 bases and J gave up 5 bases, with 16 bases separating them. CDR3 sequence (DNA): TGCGCCAGCAGTGACGATGGTTATGGCAGGACTGAAGCTTTCTTT. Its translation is CASSDDGYGRTEAFF.

The CDR3 loop reads CASSLYGTSGTADTQYF. In nucleotides, the CDR3 is TGTGCCAGCAGTTTATACGGGACTAGCGGGACCGCAGATACGCAGTATTTT. The chain combines TRBV28 with TRBJ2-3, with 13 bases identical to TRBD2. Germline assignment: CDR1 MDHEN and CDR2 SYDVKM. V gave up 1 base and J gave up 4 bases; unmatched junction bases: 5. There are 17 residues in the CDR3.

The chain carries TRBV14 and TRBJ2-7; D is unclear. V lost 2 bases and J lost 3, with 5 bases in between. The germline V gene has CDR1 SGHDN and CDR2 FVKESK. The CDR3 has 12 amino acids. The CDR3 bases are TGTGCCAGCAGCCAAACTTTCTACGAGCAGTACTTC. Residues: CASSQTFYEQYF.

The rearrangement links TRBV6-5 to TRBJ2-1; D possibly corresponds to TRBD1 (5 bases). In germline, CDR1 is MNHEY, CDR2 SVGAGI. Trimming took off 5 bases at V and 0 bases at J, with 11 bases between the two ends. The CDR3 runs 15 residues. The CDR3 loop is CASSRQISSYNEQFF. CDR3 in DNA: TGTGCCAGCAGTCGACAGATTAGCTCCTACAATGAGCAGTTCTTC.

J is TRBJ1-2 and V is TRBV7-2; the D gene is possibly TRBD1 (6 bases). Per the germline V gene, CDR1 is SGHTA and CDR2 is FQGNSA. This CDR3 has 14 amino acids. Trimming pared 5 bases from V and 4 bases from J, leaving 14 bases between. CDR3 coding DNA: TGTGCCAGCAGCCCATACCGGGACACCTATGGCTACACCTTC. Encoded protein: CASSPYRDTYGYTF.

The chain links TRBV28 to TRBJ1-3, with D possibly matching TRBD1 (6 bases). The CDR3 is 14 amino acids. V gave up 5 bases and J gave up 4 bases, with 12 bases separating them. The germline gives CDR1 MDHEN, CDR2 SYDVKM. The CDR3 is CASSLTQGGNTIYF. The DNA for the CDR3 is TGTGCCAGCAGTCTCACACAGGGAGGAAACACCATATATTTT. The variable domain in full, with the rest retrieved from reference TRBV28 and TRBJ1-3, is DVKVTQSSRYLVKRTGEKVFLECVQDMDHENMFWYRQDPGLGLRLIYFSYDVKMKEKGDIPEGYSVSREKKERFSLILESASTNQTSMYLCASSLTQGGNTIYFGEGSWLTVV.

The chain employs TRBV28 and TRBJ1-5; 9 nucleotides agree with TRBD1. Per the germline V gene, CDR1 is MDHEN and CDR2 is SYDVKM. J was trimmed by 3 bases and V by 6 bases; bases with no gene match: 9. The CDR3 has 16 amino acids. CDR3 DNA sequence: TGTGCCAGCAGGGACGACAGGGGGAGCGTCAATCAGCCCCAGCATTTT. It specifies CASRDDRGSVNQPQHF.

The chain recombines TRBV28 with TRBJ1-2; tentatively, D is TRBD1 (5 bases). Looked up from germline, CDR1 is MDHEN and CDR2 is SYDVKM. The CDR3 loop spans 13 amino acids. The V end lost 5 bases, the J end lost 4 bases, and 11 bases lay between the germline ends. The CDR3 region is CASSRGTVYGYTF. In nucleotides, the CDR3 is TGTGCCAGCAGTAGGGGTACGGTCTATGGCTACACCTTC.

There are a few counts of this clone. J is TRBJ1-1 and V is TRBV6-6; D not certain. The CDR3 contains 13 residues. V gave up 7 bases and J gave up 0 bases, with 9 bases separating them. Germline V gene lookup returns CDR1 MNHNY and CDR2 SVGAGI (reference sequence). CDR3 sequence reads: CASKETLNTEAFF. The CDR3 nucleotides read TGTGCCAGCAAGGAGACCCTGAACACTGAAGCTTTCTTT.